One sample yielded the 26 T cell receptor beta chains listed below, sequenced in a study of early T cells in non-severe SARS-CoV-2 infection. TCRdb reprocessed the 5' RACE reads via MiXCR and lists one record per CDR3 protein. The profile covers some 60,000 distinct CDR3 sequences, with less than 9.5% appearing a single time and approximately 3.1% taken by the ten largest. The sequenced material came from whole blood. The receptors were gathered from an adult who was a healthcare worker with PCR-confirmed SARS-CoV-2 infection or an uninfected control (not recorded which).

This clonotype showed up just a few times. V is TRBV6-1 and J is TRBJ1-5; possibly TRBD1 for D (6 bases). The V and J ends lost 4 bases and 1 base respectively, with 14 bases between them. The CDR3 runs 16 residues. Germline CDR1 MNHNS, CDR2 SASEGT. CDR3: CASSGPRGLSNQPQHF. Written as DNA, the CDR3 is TGTGCCAGCAGTGGTCCCAGGGGATTGAGCAATCAGCCCCAGCATTTT.

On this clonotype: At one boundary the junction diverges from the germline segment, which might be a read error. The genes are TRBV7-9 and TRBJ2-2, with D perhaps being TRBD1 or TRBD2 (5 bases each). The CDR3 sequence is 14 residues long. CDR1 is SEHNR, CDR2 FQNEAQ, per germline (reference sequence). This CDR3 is CASSVQGGTGKLFF. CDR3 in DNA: TGTGCCAGCTCCGTGCAGGGCGGCACCGGGAAGCTGTTTTTT.

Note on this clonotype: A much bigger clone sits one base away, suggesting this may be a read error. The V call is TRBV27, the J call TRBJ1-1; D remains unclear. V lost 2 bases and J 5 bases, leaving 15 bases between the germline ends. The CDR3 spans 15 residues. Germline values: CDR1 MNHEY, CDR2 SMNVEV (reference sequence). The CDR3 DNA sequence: TGTGCCAGCAGTTTAAACTTCGGGGTTAGTACTGAAGCTTTCTTT. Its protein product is CASSLNFGVSTEAFF.

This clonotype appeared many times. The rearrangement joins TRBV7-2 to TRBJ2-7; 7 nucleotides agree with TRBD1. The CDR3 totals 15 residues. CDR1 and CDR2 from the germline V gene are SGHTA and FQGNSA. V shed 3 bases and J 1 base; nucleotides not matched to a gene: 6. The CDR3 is CASSFSPGGSYEQYF. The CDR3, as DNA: TGTGCCAGCAGCTTCTCCCCAGGGGGATCCTACGAGCAGTACTTC. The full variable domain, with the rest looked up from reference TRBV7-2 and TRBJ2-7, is GAGVSQSPSNKVTEKGKDVELRCDPISGHTALYWYRQSLGQGLEFLIYFQGNSAPDKSGLPSDRFSAERTGGSVSTLTIQRTQQEDSAVYLCASSFSPGGSYEQYFGPGTRLTVT.

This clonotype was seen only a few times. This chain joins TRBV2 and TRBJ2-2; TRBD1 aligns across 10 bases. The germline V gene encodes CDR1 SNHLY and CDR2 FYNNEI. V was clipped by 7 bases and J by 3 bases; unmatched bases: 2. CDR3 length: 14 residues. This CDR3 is CASKGQGYTGELFF. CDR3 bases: TGTGCCAGCAAGGGACAGGGGTACACCGGGGAGCTGTTTTTT. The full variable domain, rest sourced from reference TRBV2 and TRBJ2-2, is EPEVTQTPSHQVTQMGQEVILRCVPISNHLYFYWYRQILGQKVEFLVSFYNNEISEKSEIFDDQFSVERPDGSNFTLKIRSTKLEDSAMYFCASKGQGYTGELFFGEGSRLTVL.

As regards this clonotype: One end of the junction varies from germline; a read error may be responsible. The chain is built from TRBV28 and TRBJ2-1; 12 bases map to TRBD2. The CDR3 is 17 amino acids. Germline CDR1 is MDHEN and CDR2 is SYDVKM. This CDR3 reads CVSQVTSGSYTYNEQFF. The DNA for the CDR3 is TGTGTCAGCCAAGTGACTAGCGGGAGTTACACCTACAATGAGCAGTTCTTC.

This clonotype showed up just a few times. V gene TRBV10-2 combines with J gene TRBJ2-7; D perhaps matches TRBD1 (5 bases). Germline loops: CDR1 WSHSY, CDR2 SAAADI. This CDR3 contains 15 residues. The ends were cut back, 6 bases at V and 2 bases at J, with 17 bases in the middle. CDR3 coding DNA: TGCGCCAGCAGACCTTGGGGCACCGACCCCTACGAGCAGTACTTC. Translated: CASRPWGTDPYEQYF.

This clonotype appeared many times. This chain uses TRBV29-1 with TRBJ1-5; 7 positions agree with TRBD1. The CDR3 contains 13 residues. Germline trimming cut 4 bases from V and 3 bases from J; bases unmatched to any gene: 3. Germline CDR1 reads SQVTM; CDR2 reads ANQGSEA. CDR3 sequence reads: CSVAGQPNQPQHF. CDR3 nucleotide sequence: TGCAGCGTTGCGGGACAGCCCAATCAGCCCCAGCATTTT.

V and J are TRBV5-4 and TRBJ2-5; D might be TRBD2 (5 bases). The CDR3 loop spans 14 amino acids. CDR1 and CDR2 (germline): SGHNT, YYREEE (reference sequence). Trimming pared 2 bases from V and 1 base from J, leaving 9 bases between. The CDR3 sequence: CASSLGSVQETQYF. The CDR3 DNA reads TGTGCCAGCAGCTTAGGTAGCGTCCAAGAGACCCAGTACTTC.

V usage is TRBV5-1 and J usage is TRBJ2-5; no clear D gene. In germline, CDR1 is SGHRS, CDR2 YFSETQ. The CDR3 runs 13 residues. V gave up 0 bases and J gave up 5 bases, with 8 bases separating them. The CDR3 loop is CASSLDQFETQYF. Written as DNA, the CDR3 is TGCGCCAGCAGCTTGGATCAATTCGAGACCCAGTACTTC.

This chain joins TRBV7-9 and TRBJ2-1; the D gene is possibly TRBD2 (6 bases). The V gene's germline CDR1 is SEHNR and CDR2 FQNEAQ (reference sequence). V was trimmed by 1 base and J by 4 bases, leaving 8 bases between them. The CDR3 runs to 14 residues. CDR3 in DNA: TGTGCCAGCAGCTTAGGGGGGACTTACAATGAGCAGTTCTTC. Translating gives CASSLGGTYNEQFF. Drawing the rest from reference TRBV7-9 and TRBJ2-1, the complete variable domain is DTGVSQNPRHKITKRGQNVTFRCDPISEHNRLYWYRQTLGQGPEFLTYFQNEAQLEKSRLLSDRFSAERPKGSFSTLEIQRTEQGDSAMYLCASSLGGTYNEQFFGPGTRLTVL.

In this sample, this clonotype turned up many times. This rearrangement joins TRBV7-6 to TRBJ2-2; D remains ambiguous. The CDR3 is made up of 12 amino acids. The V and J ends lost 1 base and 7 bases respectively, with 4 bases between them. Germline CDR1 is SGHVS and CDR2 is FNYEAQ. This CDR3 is CASSLVVGELFF. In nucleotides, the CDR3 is TGTGCCAGCAGCTTAGTTGTCGGGGAGCTGTTTTTT.

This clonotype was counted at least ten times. The CDR3 sequence is CATSEPTSGSQDTQYF. The CDR3 coding sequence is TGTGCCACCAGTGAACCTACTAGCGGGAGTCAAGATACGCAGTATTTT. This chain links TRBV24-1 with TRBJ2-3, with TRBD2 identical over 11 bases. CDR1 and CDR2 from the germline V gene are KGHDR and SFDVKD. This CDR3 has 16 amino acids. Trimming took 4 bases from V and 5 from J; bases not matched to a gene: 7.

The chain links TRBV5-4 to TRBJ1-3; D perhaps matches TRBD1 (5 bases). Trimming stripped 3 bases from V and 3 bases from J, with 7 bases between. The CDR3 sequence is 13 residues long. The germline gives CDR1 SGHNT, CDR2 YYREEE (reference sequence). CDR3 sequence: CASSWGDGNTIYF. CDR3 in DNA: TGTGCCAGCAGCTGGGGGGATGGAAACACCATATATTTT.

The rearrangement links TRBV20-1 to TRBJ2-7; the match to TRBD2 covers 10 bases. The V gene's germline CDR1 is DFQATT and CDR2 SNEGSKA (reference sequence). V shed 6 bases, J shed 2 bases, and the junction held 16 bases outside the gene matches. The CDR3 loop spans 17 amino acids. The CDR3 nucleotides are TGCAGTGCCCCCGGGACTAGCGTCTCGCGCGCTCCCTACGAGCAGTACTTC. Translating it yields CSAPGTSVSRAPYEQYF.

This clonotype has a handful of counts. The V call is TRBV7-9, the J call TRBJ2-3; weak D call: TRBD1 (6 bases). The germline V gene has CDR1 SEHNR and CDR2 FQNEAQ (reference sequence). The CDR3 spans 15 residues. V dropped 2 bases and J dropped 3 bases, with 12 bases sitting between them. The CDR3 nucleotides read TGTGCCAGCAGCTTAACAGGGACCTCTACAGATACGCAGTATTTT. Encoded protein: CASSLTGTSTDTQYF.

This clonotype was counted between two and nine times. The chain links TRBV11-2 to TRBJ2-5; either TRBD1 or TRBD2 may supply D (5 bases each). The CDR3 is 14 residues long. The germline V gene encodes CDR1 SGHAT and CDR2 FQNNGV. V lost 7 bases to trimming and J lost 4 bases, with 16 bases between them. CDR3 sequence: CASTQRDGGETQYF. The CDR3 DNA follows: TGTGCCAGCACCCAGAGGGACGGCGGAGAGACCCAGTACTTC.

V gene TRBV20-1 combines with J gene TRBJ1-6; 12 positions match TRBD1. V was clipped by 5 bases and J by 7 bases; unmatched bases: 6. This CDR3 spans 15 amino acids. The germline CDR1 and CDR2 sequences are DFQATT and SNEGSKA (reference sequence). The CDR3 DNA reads TGCAGTGCTGGGGACAGGGGGCCGTTGAATTCACCCCTCCACTTT. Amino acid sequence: CSAGDRGPLNSPLHF.

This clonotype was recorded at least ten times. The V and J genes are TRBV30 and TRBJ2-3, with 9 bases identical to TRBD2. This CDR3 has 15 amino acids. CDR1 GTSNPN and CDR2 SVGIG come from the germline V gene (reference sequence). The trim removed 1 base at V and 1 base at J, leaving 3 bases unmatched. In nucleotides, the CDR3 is TGTGCCTGGAGTGCGGCGGGAGGGGGCACAGATACGCAGTATTTT. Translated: CAWSAAGGGTDTQYF.

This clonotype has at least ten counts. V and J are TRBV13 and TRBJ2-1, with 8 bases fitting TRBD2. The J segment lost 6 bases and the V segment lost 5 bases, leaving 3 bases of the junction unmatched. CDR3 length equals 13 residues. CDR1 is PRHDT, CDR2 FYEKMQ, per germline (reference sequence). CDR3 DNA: TGTGCCAGCAGCACCGGGGGGGCCAATGAGCAGTTCTTC. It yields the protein CASSTGGANEQFF.

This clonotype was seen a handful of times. The CDR3 nucleotides are TGTGCCAGCAGTCCCCTCCTGACTAGCGGGAGGACAGATACGCAGTATTTT. This sequence encodes CASSPLLTSGRTDTQYF. This chain connects TRBV28 to TRBJ2-3; 13 nucleotides agree with TRBD2. Trimming took 5 bases from V and 3 from J; bases not matched to a gene: 8. This CDR3 is built from 17 residues. Germline lookup yields CDR1 MDHEN and CDR2 SYDVKM.

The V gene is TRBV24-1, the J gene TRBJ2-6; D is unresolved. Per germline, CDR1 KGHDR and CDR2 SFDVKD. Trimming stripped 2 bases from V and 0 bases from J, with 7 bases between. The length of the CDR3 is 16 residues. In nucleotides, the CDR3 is TGTGCCACCAGTGATTCCATTATCTCTGGGGCCAACGTCCTGACTTTC. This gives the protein CATSDSIISGANVLTF.

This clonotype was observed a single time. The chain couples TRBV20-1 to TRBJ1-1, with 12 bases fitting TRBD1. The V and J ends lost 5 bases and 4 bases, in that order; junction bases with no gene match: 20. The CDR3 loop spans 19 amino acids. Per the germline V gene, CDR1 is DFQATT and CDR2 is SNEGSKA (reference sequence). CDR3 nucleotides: TGCAGTGCTGCTACCCCGTCCCGGGACAGGGGGCCATGGGGCACTGAAGCTTTCTTT. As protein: CSAATPSRDRGPWGTEAFF.

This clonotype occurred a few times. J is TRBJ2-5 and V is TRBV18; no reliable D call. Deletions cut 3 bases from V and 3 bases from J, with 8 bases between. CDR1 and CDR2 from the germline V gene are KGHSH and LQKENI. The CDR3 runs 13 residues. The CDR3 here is CASSPAGKETQYF. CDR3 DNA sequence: TGTGCCAGCTCACCGGCAGGAAAAGAGACCCAGTACTTC.

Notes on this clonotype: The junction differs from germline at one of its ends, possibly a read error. CDR3 bases: TGTGTCAGCAGCTCTTCAGGAGATACGCAGTATTTT. It yields the protein CVSSSSGDTQYF. V usage is TRBV7-9 and J usage is TRBJ2-3; D gene unclear. Per the germline V gene, CDR1 is SEHNR and CDR2 is FQNEAQ (reference sequence). The CDR3 runs 12 residues.

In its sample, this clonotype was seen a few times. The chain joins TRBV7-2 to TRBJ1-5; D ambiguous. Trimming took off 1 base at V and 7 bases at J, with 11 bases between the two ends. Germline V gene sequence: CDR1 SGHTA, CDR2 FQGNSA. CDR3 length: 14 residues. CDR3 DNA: TGTGCCAGCAGCTTAGGTCGGGTCGGCCAGCCCCAGCATTTT. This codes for CASSLGRVGQPQHF.